The next 6 T cell receptor beta chains were all read from a single sample in a study of shared clonotypes between healthy human individuals. Here immunoSEQ multiplex PCR was the method, and the copy in TCRdb shows in-frame clones only, minus some. Among nearly 2 million clones listed, over 85% were seen once. Positively selected for CCR7, the CD45RO-negative cells used as naive CD8 cells excluded terminally differentiated effector memory CD45RA+ cells. Sequencing was performed on naive CD8+ T cells sorted from blood. Receptors were obtained from a man aged 18 to 30 in good health.

The V and J genes are TRBV4-1 and TRBJ1-1; no clear D gene. This CDR3 region has 14 residues. Trimming stripped 2 bases from V and 8 bases from J, with 15 bases between. From germline, CDR1 is MGHRA and CDR2 YSYEKL. The CDR3 DNA reads as TGCGCCAGCAGCCAAAGTGGAATAGCGTTCGAAGCTTTCTTT. It translates to CASSQSGIAFEAFF.

This sequence joins TRBV27 and TRBJ1-4; 7 bases are shared with TRBD1. V trimming: 1 base; J trimming: 3 bases; junction bases outside the gene matches: 2. Germline lookup yields CDR1 MNHEY and CDR2 SMNVEV (reference sequence). The CDR3 length is 15 residues. The CDR3 sequence is CASSLWGQPNEKLFF. The CDR3 DNA follows: TGTGCCAGCAGTTTATGGGGACAGCCTAATGAAAAACTGTTTTTT.

Concerning this clone itself: At the DNA level, this CDR3 is encoded by other sequences in the same sample as well. CDR3 in DNA: TGTGCCTGGAGTGTTTCGATGGGCCAGCCCCAGCATTTT. It yields the protein CAWSVSMGQPQHF. The rearrangement uses TRBV30 and TRBJ1-5, with D unclear. V was shortened by 0 bases and J by 7 bases, with 10 bases between the two germline ends. This CDR3 is built from 13 residues. Germline lookup yields CDR1 GTSNPN and CDR2 SVGIG (reference sequence).

Details on this clone: This sample also contains other DNA sequences that code for the same CDR3. This rearrangement joins TRBV6-5 to TRBJ2-6; D is unresolved. Germline lookup yields CDR1 MNHEY and CDR2 SVGAGI. Trimming removed 2 bases at V and 4 bases at J, with 3 bases between. This CDR3 comprises 13 residues. The CDR3 coding sequence is TGTGCCAGCAGTTACACGGGGGCCAACGTCCTGACTTTC. The encoded protein is CASSYTGANVLTF.

For this clone: This same CDR3 is encoded by further DNA sequences in the sample. The chain recombines TRBV27 with TRBJ2-7; possible D gene TRBD2, 5 bases. Germline CDR1 is MNHEY and CDR2 is SMNVEV (reference sequence). This CDR3 is 10 amino acids long. Trimming removed 8 bases at V and 4 bases at J, with 6 bases between. The CDR3 protein is CASGRYEQYF. As DNA, the CDR3 is TGTGCCAGCGGGAGATACGAGCAGTACTTC.

The DNA for the CDR3 is TGTGCCAGCAGCAAAAGCACTACCCCCTACGAGCAGTACTTC. It codes for CASSKSTTPYEQYF. The rearrangement joins TRBV21-1 to TRBJ2-7; TRBD2 is the table's D call, not checked against the DNA. TRBV21-1 is a pseudogene. The CDR3 has 14 residues.